Following are 3 T cell receptor beta chains from one sample sequenced in a study of blood T cell repertoires in COVID-19. Generated by immunoSEQ multiplex PCR, the TCRdb table keeps only in-frame clones and is missing some. Of roughly 250,000 clones in the sample, around four fifths were seen once. Sample: peripheral blood. All receptors derive from a woman aged 55-70 years with active or convalescent COVID-19.

The CDR3 region is CASSSTSGGANEQFF. The CDR3 DNA reads TGTGCCAGCAGCTCGACTAGCGGGGGGGCAAATGAGCAGTTCTTC. The chain joins TRBV7-3 to TRBJ2-1, with 14 bases that match TRBD2. Germline V lookup: CDR1 SGHTA, CDR2 FQGTGA. J lost 7 bases, V lost 4 bases, and 3 bases had no gene match. This CDR3 has 15 residues.

The chain joins TRBV7-9 to TRBJ1-1; 9 nucleotides align to TRBD1. Germline lookup yields CDR1 SEHNR and CDR2 FQNEAQ (reference sequence). V dropped 5 bases and J dropped 4; count of bases not matched to a gene: 5. The CDR3 runs 14 residues. The CDR3 region has the DNA TGTGCCAGCAGCAACGGACAGGGGTTCACTGAAGCTTTCTTT. It encodes CASSNGQGFTEAFF.

The chain employs TRBV6-6 and TRBJ1-2, with 10 bases that match TRBD1. Germline V gene data show CDR1 as MNHNY and CDR2 as SVGAGI (reference sequence). The CDR3 has 15 residues. J gave up 4 bases and V 6 bases, and 8 bases lay outside the gene matches. The CDR3, as DNA: TGTGCCAGCAGGGGGACAGGGGCCTTTATCTATGGCTACACCTTC. As protein: CASRGTGAFIYGYTF.